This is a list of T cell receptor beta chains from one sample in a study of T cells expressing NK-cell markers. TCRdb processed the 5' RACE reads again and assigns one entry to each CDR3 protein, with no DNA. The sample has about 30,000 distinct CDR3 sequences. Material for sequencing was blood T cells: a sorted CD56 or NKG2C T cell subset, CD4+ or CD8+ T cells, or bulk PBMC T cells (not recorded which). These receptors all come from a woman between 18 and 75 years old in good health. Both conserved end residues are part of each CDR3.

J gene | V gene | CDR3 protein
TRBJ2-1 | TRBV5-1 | CASSLLLAETSYNEQFF
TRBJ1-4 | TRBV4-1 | CASSQAPTGLEEKLFF
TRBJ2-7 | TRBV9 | CASSADEGPQAYEQYF
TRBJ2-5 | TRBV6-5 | CASSFGTSGGQETQYF
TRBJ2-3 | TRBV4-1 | CASSQRRDLTDTQYF
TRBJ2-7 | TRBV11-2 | CASSLRREPYEQYF
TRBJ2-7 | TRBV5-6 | CASSGTGSYEQYF
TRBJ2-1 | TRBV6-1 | CASSPTSGSYNEQFF
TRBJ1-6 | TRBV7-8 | CASSFDRGSNSPLHF
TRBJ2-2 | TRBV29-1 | CSVEREGREHTGELFF
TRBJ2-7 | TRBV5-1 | CASSLASGGAEQYF
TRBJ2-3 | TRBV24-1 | CATSDLRWFADTQYF
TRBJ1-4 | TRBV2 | CASRGSTNEKLFF
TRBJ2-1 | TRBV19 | CASRSSVLDYNEQFF
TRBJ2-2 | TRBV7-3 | CASSPYRGTGELFF
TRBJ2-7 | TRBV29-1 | CSVEDRGYEQYF
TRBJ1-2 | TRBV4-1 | CASSQGQGTTQGYTF
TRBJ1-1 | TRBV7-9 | CASRAEGHTEAFF
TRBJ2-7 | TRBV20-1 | CSAPTSWYEQYF
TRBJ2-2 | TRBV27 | CASSLGLVSNTGELFF
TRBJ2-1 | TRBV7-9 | CASSGTAGGNEQFF
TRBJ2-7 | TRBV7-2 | CASSFSGRGYEQYF
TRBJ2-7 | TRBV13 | CASSTTGKSYEQYF
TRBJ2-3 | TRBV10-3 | CAISDPFQTAQISTDTQYF
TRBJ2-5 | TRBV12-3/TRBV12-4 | CASSLRVAVQHTLQETQYF
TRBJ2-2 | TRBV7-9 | CASSWKTGTGELFF
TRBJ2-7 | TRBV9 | CASSVAGGPTYEQYF
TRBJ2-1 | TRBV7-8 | CASSLGLAASSYNEQFF
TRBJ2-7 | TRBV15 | CATSEGMTLAGSYEQYF
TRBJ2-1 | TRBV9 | CASSAPERENNEQFF
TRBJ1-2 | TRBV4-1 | CASSQGQGIDYGYTF
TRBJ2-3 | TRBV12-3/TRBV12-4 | CASSPFGGRVSGTDTQYF
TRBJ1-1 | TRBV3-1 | CASSQGTGTGTEAFF
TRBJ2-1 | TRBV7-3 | CASSLVAVRSYNEQFF
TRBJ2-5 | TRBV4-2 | CASSQPRDLGGQETQYF
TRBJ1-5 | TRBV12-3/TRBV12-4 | CASSDRGTNQPQHF
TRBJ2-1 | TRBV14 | CASSHLAGNGGEQFF
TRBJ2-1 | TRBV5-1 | CASSLTDEQFF
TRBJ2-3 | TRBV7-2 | CASSLRLAGPTDTQYF
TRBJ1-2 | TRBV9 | CASSDTTGFSRGYTF
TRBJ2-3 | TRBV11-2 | CASTPGGLAQYF